Presented here are 20 T cell receptor beta chains from one specimen sequenced in a study of CD8 T cells in Susac syndrome. After extraction with the RNeasy kit, about 0.45 to 1 ug of the RNA was reverse transcribed using random hexamers. TCRdb independently ran MiXCR on the immunoSEQ multiplex PCR reads; one entry per CDR3 protein. The sample comprises hundreds of thousands of distinct CDR3 sequences, just under 95% of which are singletons, and around 0.08% rests with the top ten. Sequenced sample: CD4+ T cells from PBMCs. The origin of the receptors is a human donor with multiple sclerosis.

The CDR3 sequence: CATRASGSNEQFF. The CDR3 coding sequence is TGTGCCACCAGGGCTAGCGGGTCCAATGAGCAGTTCTTC. The rearrangement joins TRBV24-1 to TRBJ2-1; 8 bases agree with TRBD2. The trim removed 7 bases at V and 6 bases at J, leaving 4 bases unmatched. This CDR3 is 13 amino acids long. Germline values: CDR1 KGHDR, CDR2 SFDVKD.

V and J are TRBV30 and TRBJ2-1; 7 bases line up with TRBD2. Germline-derived CDR1 and CDR2 are GTSNPN and SVGIG (reference sequence). The length of the CDR3 is 16 residues. V dropped 2 bases and J dropped 8; count of bases not matched to a gene: 15. The chain's CDR3 is CAWSSMRETSMHEQFF. For the CDR3, the DNA is TGTGCCTGGAGTTCAATGAGAGAGACTAGCATGCATGAGCAGTTCTTC.

The V gene is TRBV18, the J gene TRBJ2-1; 9 bases match TRBD2. Losses at the gene ends were 3 bases for V and 0 bases for J; bases not matched to a gene: 6. Germline CDR1 and CDR2: KGHSH and LQKENI. CDR3 length: 17 residues. The CDR3 protein is CASSPPSGGLSYNEQFF. Written as DNA, the CDR3 is TGTGCCAGCTCACCTCCCAGCGGGGGGCTCTCCTACAATGAGCAGTTCTTC.

This clonotype appeared once. The chain is built from TRBV29-1 and TRBJ2-5; D might be TRBD1 (5 bases). Trimming shortened V by 0 bases and J by 5 bases, and 19 bases separated the two germline ends. Germline CDR1 reads SQVTM; CDR2 reads ANQGSEA. The CDR3 contains 16 residues. The CDR3: CSVEDLPKGVEETQYF. The DNA for the CDR3 is TGCAGCGTTGAAGATCTTCCTAAAGGGGTAGAGGAGACCCAGTACTTC. The full variable domain, completed using reference TRBV29-1 and TRBJ2-5, is SAVISQKPSRDICQRGTSLTIQCQVDSQVTMMFWYRQQPGQSLTLIATANQGSEATYESGFVIDKFPISRPNLTFSTLTVSNMSPEDSSIYLCSVEDLPKGVEETQYFGPGTRLLVL.

This chain joins TRBV20-1 and TRBJ2-3; no clear D gene. The CDR3 is 11 amino acids. Trimming left V 6 bases short and J 2 bases short, with 6 bases between. The germline V gene encodes CDR1 DFQATT and CDR2 SNEGSKA (reference sequence). Written as DNA, the CDR3 is TGCAGTGCAGGTGTCACAGATACGCAGTATTTT. Translating gives CSAGVTDTQYF.

CDR3 DNA: TGTGCCAGCAAATCCCCCAGGGGAGGCGCTGAAGCTTTCTTT. Translation: CASKSPRGGAEAFF. This chain links TRBV6-5 with TRBJ1-1, with D possibly TRBD1 on 6 matching bases. This CDR3 region has 14 residues. Trimming took 7 bases from V and 6 from J, leaving 18 bases between them. CDR1 is MNHEY, CDR2 SVGAGI, per germline.

This chain connects TRBV30 to TRBJ1-2; D gene unclear. Per the germline V gene, CDR1 is GTSNPN and CDR2 is SVGIG (reference sequence). V was pared by 5 bases and J by 7 bases, with 8 bases between. The CDR3 totals 10 residues. CDR3: CAWEDGGYTF. The DNA of the CDR3 is TGTGCCTGGGAGGACGGTGGCTACACCTTC.

The rearrangement uses TRBV19 and TRBJ2-1; the D is unclear. Trimming removed 2 bases from V and 7 bases from J, with 9 bases in between. This CDR3 is built from 13 residues. Per the germline V gene, CDR1 is LNHDA and CDR2 is SQIVND (reference sequence). CDR3 bases: TGTGCCAGTAGTATAAATTTCCGAAATGAGCAGTTCTTC. Residues: CASSINFRNEQFF.

V is TRBV9 and J is TRBJ1-1; D remains unclear. V was pared by 0 bases and J by 0 bases, with 6 bases between. CDR3 length equals 14 residues. Germline V gene data show CDR1 as SGDLS and CDR2 as YYNGEE. The CDR3 reads CASSVATLNTEAFF. CDR3 bases: TGTGCCAGCAGCGTAGCAACGTTGAACACTGAAGCTTTCTTT.

The chain is built from TRBV7-2 and TRBJ1-6, with D maybe TRBD1 (5 bases). CDR3 length: 15 amino acids. CDR1 SGHTA and CDR2 FQGNSA come from the germline V gene. Trimming left V 3 bases short and J 9 bases short, with 15 bases between. Here the CDR3 reads CASSLGLRVLSPLHF. The CDR3 DNA is TGTGCCAGCAGCTTGGGGCTCCGGGTTCTTTCACCCCTCCACTTT.

This chain uses TRBV7-3 with TRBJ2-5, with 10 bases that match TRBD2. Germline V CDR1 and CDR2: SGHTA, FQGTGA. CDR3 size: 16 residues. V shed 3 bases and J 3 bases; nucleotides not matched to a gene: 7. CDR3 bases: TGTGCCAGCAGCTTTGGTCTCGGACTAGCGGAAGAGACCCAGTACTTC. Residues: CASSFGLGLAEETQYF.

The chain recombines TRBV20-1 with TRBJ2-1, with 10 positions matching TRBD2. The CDR3 is 14 residues long. The J segment lost 15 bases and the V segment lost 3 bases, leaving 14 bases of the junction unmatched. Per the germline V gene, CDR1 is DFQATT and CDR2 is SNEGSKA (reference sequence). The CDR3 here is CSASVTSGAPSPFF. The CDR3 DNA follows: TGCAGTGCTAGTGTAACTAGCGGGGCCCCTTCGCCGTTCTTC.

This clonotype was detected once. This sequence joins TRBV2 and TRBJ2-3; 9 bases line up with TRBD1. The junction had 2 bases not matched to a gene; V was cut back by 3 bases and J by 1 base. Germline loops: CDR1 SNHLY, CDR2 FYNNEI. The CDR3 has 15 amino acids. The CDR3 DNA is TGTGCCAGCAGTGATAGACAGGGGGGCACAGATACGCAGTATTTT. It translates to CASSDRQGGTDTQYF.

The chain employs TRBV29-1 and TRBJ1-4, with D hard to call. There are 11 residues in the CDR3. The V gene lost 6 bases and the J gene lost 8 bases, with 10 bases spanning the gap. Germline values: CDR1 SQVTM, CDR2 ANQGSEA. The CDR3 DNA is TGCAGCGTCTTCCTGGTGGAAAAACTGTTTTTT. It encodes CSVFLVEKLFF.

The V and J genes are TRBV12-3 or TRBV12-4 and TRBJ2-5; TRBD2 aligns across 7 bases. Trimming took 0 bases from V and 5 from J; bases not matched to a gene: 6. There are 15 residues in the CDR3. The CDR3 DNA follows: TGTGCCAGCAGTTTAGCGTTCGGGGGGAGGGAGACCCAGTACTTC. It encodes CASSLAFGGRETQYF.

This chain links TRBV2 with TRBJ2-7; no reliable D call. The CDR3 has 12 amino acids. The germline V gene has CDR1 SNHLY and CDR2 FYNNEI. The V and J ends lost 4 bases and 0 bases respectively, with 4 bases between them. The CDR3 spells CASSAASYEQYF. The CDR3 nucleotides are TGTGCCAGCAGTGCAGCCTCCTACGAGCAGTACTTC.

This clonotype occurred a few times. The genes are TRBV30 and TRBJ2-1; D is unresolved. This CDR3 contains 14 residues. Trimming removed 0 bases from V and 7 bases from J, with 13 bases in between. Germline loops: CDR1 GTSNPN, CDR2 SVGIG (reference sequence). In DNA form, the CDR3 reads TGTGCCTGGAGTGTACTCGGTAGATGGAATGAGCAGTTCTTC. Residues: CAWSVLGRWNEQFF.

This chain's CDR3 is CASSPRGTTLGTGELFF. As DNA, the CDR3 is TGTGCCAGCAGCCCACGAGGGACTACTTTAGGCACCGGGGAGCTGTTTTTT. The rearrangement joins TRBV3-1 to TRBJ2-2, with 7 bases lining up with TRBD2. Germline CDR1 reads LGHDT; CDR2 reads YNNKEL (reference sequence). V shed 4 bases, J shed 4 bases, and the junction held 12 bases outside the gene matches. This CDR3 contains 17 residues.

The chain links TRBV20-1 to TRBJ2-1; D is undetermined. Germline CDR1 DFQATT, CDR2 SNEGSKA (reference sequence). The CDR3 runs 14 residues. V was clipped by 1 base and J by 8 bases, with 15 bases between them. Here the CDR3 DNA reads TGCAGTGCTAGAGCCTTCGGGTACGGAGATGAGCAGTTCTTC. It specifies CSARAFGYGDEQFF.

J is TRBJ2-3 and V is TRBV29-1, with 7 positions matching TRBD2. The CDR3 loop spans 14 amino acids. With 6 bases clipped from V and 4 bases from J, the junction kept 10 bases outside the gene matches. Per the germline V gene, CDR1 is SQVTM and CDR2 is ANQGSEA. CDR3 in DNA: TGCAGCGTGACCTTGGGCGGGGGATCAGATACGCAGTATTTT. This sequence encodes CSVTLGGGSDTQYF.